The rows below give T cell receptor beta chains drawn from one sample of a study of blood T cells in healthy people across ages. TCRdb re-called the 5' RACE reads through MiXCR, storing one row per CDR3 protein. Here the sample spans 1.5 million to 2 million distinct CDR3 sequences, 30% to 40% being singletons. The source material was blood. These receptors were collected from a woman under 40 in good health. The CDR3 runs from the conserved cysteine through the conserved F or W. Each record gives: clone size, D gene, V gene, CDR3 length, J gene, CDR3 protein, CDR3 DNA. A D gene is named only where the DNA matches it firmly. Clone size is stated in some rows and not others, as once, few, many or a class when expanded.

.	.	TRBV6-6	17	TRBJ2-7	CASSPDRSDRIRDEQYF	TGTGCCAGCAGTCCAGACCGTTCAGACAGGATTCGTGACGAGCAGTACTTC
.	.	TRBV3-1	13	TRBJ1-4	CASSQDPEGELFF	TGTGCCAGCAGCCAAGATCCCGAGGGGGAACTGTTTTTT
.	.	TRBV27	13	TRBJ1-1	CASSLRGVNEAFF	TGTGCCAGCAGTTTAAGAGGGGTGAATGAAGCTTTCTTT
.	.	TRBV20-1	17	TRBJ2-7	CSVRDPLLADTHYEQYF	TGCAGTGTTAGAGATCCCCTATTAGCGGATACGCACTACGAGCAGTACTTC
.	TRBD2	TRBV7-3	16	TRBJ2-1	CASSPQSGGAFETQFF	TGTGCCAGCAGCCCACAGAGCGGGGGGGCCTTTGAGACCCAGTTCTTC
few	.	TRBV27	15	TRBJ1-2	CASRGTGHNFYGYTF	TGTGCCAGCAGGGGGACGGGACACAACTTCTATGGCTACACCTTC
.	TRBD1	TRBV7-9	17	TRBJ2-5	CASSSGQGALGLETQYF	TGCGCCAGCAGCTCAGGACAGGGGGCGCTGGGTTTAGAGACCCAGTACTTC
.	TRBD2	TRBV20-1	15	TRBJ2-3	CSADLAGRTTDTQYF	TGCAGTGCTGACTTAGCGGGGAGGACCACAGATACGCAGTATTTT
.	TRBD2	TRBV7-2	16	TRBJ2-5	CASSPTWLAAKETQYF	TGTGCCAGCAGCCCTACCTGGCTAGCGGCCAAGGAGACCCAGTACTTC
.	.	TRBV6-1	14	TRBJ1-2	CASSEYGGANGYTF	TGTGCCAGCAGTGAATATGGGGGCGCAAATGGCTACACCTTC
.	.	TRBV20-1	14	TRBJ2-5	CSARDLGGRETQYF	TGCAGTGCTAGAGATTTGGGGGGCCGAGAGACCCAGTACTTC
.	.	TRBV4-2	18	TRBJ1-5	CASSQSRAQGGGNQPQHF	TGTGCCAGCAGCCAGAGCCGGGCCCAAGGCGGAGGGAATCAGCCCCAGCATTTT
.	TRBD1	TRBV12-3/TRBV12-4	17	TRBJ1-2	CARSPTGQGFQSSGYTF	TGTGCCCGCAGTCCTACGGGACAGGGTTTTCAAAGTTCTGGCTACACCTTC
.	.	TRBV28	11	TRBJ2-1	CASRAFMEQFF	TGTGCCAGCAGGGCGTTTATGGAGCAGTTCTTC
.	TRBD2	TRBV4-1	15	TRBJ2-1	CASSQQSGRYNEQFF	TGCGCCAGCAGCCAACAAAGCGGGAGATACAATGAGCAGTTCTTC
few	.	TRBV20-1	17	TRBJ2-5	CSARLAGHPLTQETQYF	TGCAGTGCTAGATTGGCAGGACATCCCCTAACCCAAGAGACCCAGTACTTC
few	TRBD1	TRBV29-1	19	TRBJ2-7	CSVRDRTGGSALAGYEQYF	TGCAGCGTCCGCGATAGGACAGGAGGTTCTGCTTTGGCCGGTTACGAGCAGTACTTC
few	TRBD1	TRBV27	16	TRBJ2-6	CASRLTGDSGANVLTF	TGTGCCAGCAGACTTACAGGGGACTCTGGGGCCAACGTCCTGACTTTC
few	.	TRBV6-1	12	TRBJ1-5	CASSAGQQSQHF	TGTGCCAGCAGCGCAGGACAGCAGTCCCAGCATTTT
.	TRBD1	TRBV29-1	13	TRBJ1-2	CSIHGQENYGYTF	TGCAGCATCCACGGACAGGAGAACTATGGCTACACCTTC
.	.	TRBV7-2	12	TRBJ2-7	CASSLEFDEQYF	TGTGCCAGCAGCTTAGAATTCGACGAGCAGTACTTC
.	.	TRBV7-9	16	TRBJ1-1	CASSLALGAADTEAFF	TGTGCCAGCAGCTTAGCGCTGGGGGCGGCGGACACTGAAGCTTTCTTT
.	.	TRBV7-6	14	TRBJ2-7	CASSANGGQGEQYF	TGTGCCAGCAGCGCCAATGGTGGCCAAGGCGAGCAGTACTTC
many	TRBD1	TRBV7-9	14	TRBJ1-2	CASSLGQGPYGYTF	TGTGCCAGCAGCTTGGGACAGGGGCCCTATGGCTACACCTTC
.	.	TRBV29-1	13	TRBJ2-1	CSAYRATGNEQFF	TGCAGCGCTTACCGGGCCACAGGCAATGAGCAGTTCTTC
.	TRBD1	TRBV28	15	TRBJ2-1	CASTSTGRFYNEQFF	TGTGCCAGCACCTCGACAGGGAGATTCTACAATGAGCAGTTCTTC
.	.	TRBV4-1	12	TRBJ2-3	CASTKDLNTQYF	TGCGCCAGCACCAAAGACCTTAATACGCAGTATTTT
.	.	TRBV7-9	17	TRBJ2-1	CASSSDRTASSYNEQFF	TGTGCCAGCAGCTCCGACAGGACCGCGAGCTCCTACAATGAGCAGTTCTTC
.	TRBD1	TRBV6-6	16	TRBJ1-2	CASSRRDGDRDYGYTF	TGTGCCAGCAGTCGGCGGGACGGGGACAGGGACTATGGCTACACCTTC
few	.	TRBV11-2	15	TRBJ2-5	CASSLRGGGRETQYF	TGTGCCAGCAGCTTAAGGGGGGGGGGCCGAGAGACCCAGTACTTC
.	.	TRBV2	14	TRBJ1-6	CASSDGDYNSPLHF	TGTGCCAGCAGTGATGGTGACTATAATTCACCCCTCCACTTT
few	TRBD2	TRBV20-1	18	TRBJ2-1	CSLNYLFVSGRGYNEQFF	TGCAGTCTCAATTACTTGTTCGTAAGCGGGAGGGGGTACAATGAGCAGTTCTTC
few	.	TRBV12-3/TRBV12-4	15	TRBJ1-1	CASSLNSNLNTEAFF	TGTGCCAGCAGTTTAAACAGCAACTTGAACACTGAAGCTTTCTTT
.	.	TRBV7-9	13	TRBJ2-7	CASKGVLPYEQYF	TGTGCCAGCAAAGGGGTCCTCCCCTACGAGCAGTACTTC
.	.	TRBV5-1	15	TRBJ2-2	CASSLGSLNTGELFF	TGCGCCAGCAGTCTTGGGAGCCTAAACACCGGGGAGCTGTTTTTT
.	.	TRBV20-1	14	TRBJ1-2	CSAPLTGSNYGYTF	TGCAGTGCTCCTCTGACCGGGAGTAATTATGGCTACACCTTC
.	TRBD1	TRBV27	15	TRBJ2-7	CASSLIGTDLYEQYF	TGTGCCAGCAGTTTAATCGGGACAGACCTTTACGAGCAGTACTTC
few	.	TRBV20-1	13	TRBJ1-2	CSAYDRVWLGYTF	TGCAGTGCTTACGATAGGGTGTGGCTTGGCTACACCTTC
.	.	TRBV20-1	15	TRBJ2-1	CSARASGTYYNEQFF	TGCAGTGCTAGGGCCTCCGGGACGTATTACAATGAGCAGTTCTTC
.	TRBD1	TRBV5-1	15	TRBJ2-2	CASSPLSQGSGELFF	TGCGCCAGCAGCCCTCTATCACAGGGGTCCGGGGAGCTGTTTTTT
.	.	TRBV28	14	TRBJ2-3	CASSFRGETDTQYF	TGTGCCAGCAGTTTCCGCGGGGAAACAGATACGCAGTATTTT
.	.	TRBV20-1	11	TRBJ2-7	CSAPLLEEQYF	TGCAGTGCTCCTCTTCTGGAAGAGCAGTACTTC
medium-sized	TRBD1	TRBV7-3	16	TRBJ2-3	CASSSGTVTGTDTQYF	TGTGCCAGCAGTTCCGGGACAGTAACGGGCACAGATACGCAGTATTTT
few	.	TRBV11-2	15	TRBJ1-4	CASSLDGLGLEKLFF	TGTGCCAGCAGCTTAGATGGACTTGGTTTAGAAAAACTGTTTTTT
.	TRBD2	TRBV3-1	17	TRBJ2-1	CASSSTRLAGVYNEQFF	TGTGCCAGCAGCTCTACCCGCCTAGCGGGAGTATACAATGAGCAGTTCTTC
.	.	TRBV11-2	15	TRBJ2-7	CASSLDLTSPYEQYF	TGTGCCAGCAGCTTAGATCTTACCAGCCCCTACGAGCAGTACTTC
.	.	TRBV6-5	11	TRBJ2-7	CASRSRDSQYF	TGTGCCAGCAGGTCCCGGGACTCGCAGTACTTC
few	.	TRBV10-1	15	TRBJ1-4	CASTPDGATNEKLFF	TGCGCCAGCACTCCGGACGGGGCAACTAATGAAAAACTGTTTTTT
many	TRBD1	TRBV7-3	15	TRBJ2-1	CASSFGQGGYNEQFF	TGTGCCAGCAGCTTCGGACAGGGGGGATACAATGAGCAGTTCTTC
few	TRBD2	TRBV6-1	14	TRBJ2-3	CASSDASGRVAQYF	TGTGCCAGCAGTGACGCTAGCGGGAGGGTTGCGCAGTATTTT
few	.	TRBV20-1	15	TRBJ1-6	CSASTGSSYNSPLHF	TGCAGTGCTTCGACAGGTAGCTCCTATAATTCACCCCTCCACTTT
.	TRBD1	TRBV27	15	TRBJ2-5	CASSLRGQTQETQYF	TGTGCCAGCAGTCTCAGGGGGCAAACACAAGAGACCCAGTACTTC
few	.	TRBV3-1	16	TRBJ2-1	CASSPPKGGYYNEQFF	TGTGCCAGCAGCCCCCCCAAGGGCGGGTACTACAATGAGCAGTTCTTC
few	.	TRBV4-2	15	TRBJ2-2	CASSQNPLVAGELFF	TGTGCCAGCAGCCAAAACCCGCTAGTGGCCGGGGAGCTGTTTTTT
.	TRBD2	TRBV28	14	TRBJ2-7	CASSLWRESYEQYF	TGTGCCAGCAGTTTATGGCGGGAGAGTTACGAGCAGTACTTC
few	.	TRBV7-6	15	TRBJ2-3	CASSLNPRRPDTQYF	TGTGCCAGCAGCTTAAACCCTCGCCGGCCAGATACGCAGTATTTT
.	TRBD1	TRBV28	16	TRBJ1-5	CASSRGRTGTNQPQHF	TGTGCCAGCAGCCGAGGGCGGACAGGGACCAATCAGCCCCAGCATTTT
.	TRBD1	TRBV6-1	14	TRBJ1-2	CASSQGGGVYGYTF	TGTGCCAGCAGTCAGGGGGGGGGCGTCTATGGCTACACCTTC